This T cell receptor (beta chain) was observed in a study of cytomegalovirus exposure and HLA in healthy donors. With 60 Vbeta and 13 Jbeta primers, the PCR was carried out. Using immunoSEQ multiplex PCR, the repertoire was profiled, and TCRdb retains in-frame clones only, with some absent. In the table there are 120,000 or so clones, over 60% of which are singletons. General study points: A later look showed TCR association rates differing by HLA locus, highest for DRB1 and lowest for HLA-C. Roughly uniform depth of sequencing across donors was assumed in presence/absence analyses.

Germline CDR1 reads LNHDA; CDR2 reads SQIVND (reference sequence). V lost 3 bases and J lost 3; bases outside the gene matches: 8. There are 16 residues in the CDR3. In the case of this clone: What it binds is not known.

V usage is TRBV19 and J usage is TRBJ1-5; 7 bases match TRBD1. Sequences were obtained from PBMCs. The TCR was taken from a female donor in good health and CMV-seronegative. CDR3 nucleotides: TGTGCCAGTAGTATGGGGTGGACAGGCAACAATCAGCCCCAGCATTTT. Its translation: CASSMGWTGNNQPQHF.